A single sample is the source of the 20 T cell receptor delta chains below, sequenced in a study of gamma-delta T cells after stem cell transplantation. TCRdb re-processed the RT-PCR reads using CATT. Among over a thousand delta-chain clones listed, 1.5% to 2% were seen once. The specimen sequenced was gamma-delta T cells. Receptor source: a human donor. It is not recorded whose cells these are; they may come from a transplant donor.

The table lists this clone with a few counts. A far more abundant clone sits one base away, making this likely a read error. At the DNA level, this CDR3 is encoded by other sequences in the same sample as well. The chain recombines TRDV2 with TRDJ1; 9 bases map to TRDD3. The CDR3 runs 20 residues. Trimming took 1 base from V and 0 from J; bases not matched to a gene: 17. Germline V gene lookup returns CDR1 GEAIGNYY and CDR2 EKD. This CDR3 is CACDTIRTGGAGMYTDKLIF. The CDR3 coding sequence is TGTGCCTGTGACACTATACGTACTGGGGGAGCTGGGATGTACACCGATAAACTCATCTTT.

This clone was seen more than once but under ten times. TCRdb has a much larger clone's protein, which differs at residue 12 from the translation of this DNA, likely because of a read error; what is shown is the protein translated from the DNA. The rearrangement links TRDV2 to TRDJ1; the match to TRDD3 covers 10 bases. The CDR3 spans 16 residues. The germline V gene encodes CDR1 GEAIGNYY and CDR2 EKD. The CDR3 protein is CACQSLGGYLTNKLIF. CDR3 nucleotides: TGTGCCTGCCAAAGCCTTGGGGGATACCTCACCAATAAACTCATCTTT.

In regard to this clone: The TCRdb protein, from a much larger clone, departs from this DNA's translation at residue 7, likely by read error; the protein shown derives from the DNA. V is TRDV2 and J is TRDJ1; 7 nucleotides agree with TRDD3. Trimming took 2 bases from V and 0 from J; bases not matched to a gene: 14. Per the germline V gene, CDR1 is GEAIGNYY and CDR2 is EKD. This CDR3 region has 18 residues. The CDR3 DNA reads as TGTGCCTGTGACAGCCTAATGGGGGACGATTTTTACACCGATAAACTCATCTTT. It translates to CACDSLMGDDFYTDKLIF.

In regard to this clone: TCRdb shows a much larger clone's protein in place of this DNA's translation, and the two differ at residue 14, likely through a read error; the protein shown is translated from the DNA. The chain carries TRDV2 and TRDJ1; no firm D call. The CDR3 is made up of 19 amino acids. Germline V gene lookup returns CDR1 GEAIGNYY and CDR2 EKD. V was shortened by 1 base and J by 3 bases, with 26 bases between the two germline ends. This CDR3 reads CACDTVTNGVETYADKLIF. CDR3 DNA sequence: TGTGCCTGTGACACGGTAACGAATGGTGTGGAGACGTACGCCGATAAACTCATCTTT.

This clone was recorded a few times. TCRdb's entry gives the protein of a much larger clone, which mismatches this DNA's translation at residue 24, likely from a read error; the protein reported here is translated from the DNA. The chain has TRDV1 and TRDJ1, with 10 nucleotides matching TRDD3. Germline loops: CDR1 TSWWSYY, CDR2 QGS. The CDR3 is 25 residues long. CDR3 DNA: TGTGCTCTTGGGGACTCTATCACCCATTCGGAGGCTCCTTGGACGGGGGATACGTACACCGATAAACTCACCTTT. Residues: CALGDSITHSEAPWTGDTYTDKLTF.

This clone was seen a few times. TCRdb's protein for this DNA is that of a much larger clone and differs from the translation at residue 5, likely a read error; the protein shown is the DNA translation. The rearrangement links TRDV2 to TRDJ1; D possibly matches TRDD2 or TRDD3 (5 bases each). This CDR3 is 18 amino acids long. CDR1 and CDR2 from the germline V gene are GEAIGNYY and EKD. Trimming cost V 3 bases and J 0 bases, with 22 bases left between them. CDR3 in DNA: TGTGCCTGTGACGCCGTCTCTTCCGGGGGGTTTTACACCGATAAACTCATCTTT. As protein: CACDAVSSGGFYTDKLIF.

Comment on this clone: The TCRdb record carries a much larger clone's protein, which differs from this DNA's translation at residue 7; a read error is the likely cause, and the protein listed here is the DNA translation. The chain is built from TRDV2 and TRDJ1; TRDD3 aligns across 8 bases. V lost 0 bases and J lost 6; bases outside the gene matches: 11. The V gene's germline CDR1 is GEAIGNYY and CDR2 EKD. The length of the CDR3 is 16 residues. CDR3 protein: CACDTVRLGDTNKLIF. The CDR3 DNA reads as TGTGCCTGTGACACCGTCCGGCTGGGGGACACAAATAAACTCATCTTT.

In regard to this clone: With a far larger clone one base away, a read error is the likely cause. Other DNA sequences within the sample encode an identical CDR3. This sequence joins TRDV1 and TRDJ1; 7 nucleotides match TRDD3. V shed 0 bases and J 0 bases; nucleotides not matched to a gene: 19. The CDR3 extends over 21 amino acids. Germline V gene data show CDR1 as TSWWSYY and CDR2 as QGS. The chain's CDR3 is CALGELSDTRLNGVYTDKLIF. The CDR3 DNA reads TGTGCTCTTGGGGAACTGTCGGATACGCGACTCAATGGGGTGTACACCGATAAACTCATCTTT.

By frequency in the sample, this clone is large. V usage is TRDV1 and J usage is TRDJ1, with a weak D call TRDD3 (6 bases). The CDR3 consists of 18 residues. V lost 2 bases to trimming and J lost 2 bases, with 21 bases between them. Germline CDR1 is TSWWSYY and CDR2 is QGS. The CDR3 sequence: CALGEYLFRLGGTDKLIF. The CDR3 bases are TGTGCTCTTGGGGAATACCTATTTAGACTGGGTGGAACCGATAAACTCATCTTT.

As for this clone: TCRdb attributes to this sequence the protein of a much larger clone, which differs from the DNA translation at residue 10; a read error is likely, and the protein displayed is translated from the DNA. The chain is built from TRDV1 and TRDJ1, with 10 bases aligning to TRDD3. Trimming at V came to 3 bases and at J to 0 bases, leaving 31 bases not matched to a gene. Germline CDR1 is TSWWSYY and CDR2 is QGS. This CDR3 has 25 residues. CDR3 amino acids: CALGDSITHLEAPWTGDTYTDKLIF. The CDR3 DNA sequence: TGTGCTCTTGGGGACTCTATCACCCATTTGGAGGCTCCTTGGACGGGGGATACGTACACCGATAAACTCATCTTT.

This clone is hyperexpanded by share. The same CDR3 is also encoded by other DNA sequences in this sample. This rearrangement joins TRDV3 to TRDJ1, with TRDD3 matching 11 bases. The CDR3 runs 19 residues. V gave up 2 bases and J gave up 1 base; unmatched junction bases: 18. CDR1 and CDR2 (germline): TVYSNPD, GDNSRS (reference sequence). CDR3 sequence reads: CAFHSYSSWGIRGTDKLIF. DNA of the CDR3: TGTGCCTTTCACTCCTATTCCTCGTGGGGGATACGAGGCACCGATAAACTCATCTTT.

With regard to this clone: TCRdb attributes to this sequence the protein of a much larger clone, which differs from the DNA translation at residue 3; a read error is likely, and the protein displayed is translated from the DNA. The CDR3 sequence: CAGDTVGENFKLIF. The CDR3 nucleotides are TGTGCCGGTGACACCGTAGGGGAGAACTTTAAACTCATCTTT. The chain joins TRDV2 to TRDJ1; D is perhaps TRDD3 (5 bases). Germline CDR1 and CDR2: GEAIGNYY and EKD. The CDR3 runs to 14 residues.

A word on this clone: TCRdb's entry gives the protein of a much larger clone, which mismatches this DNA's translation at residue 9, likely from a read error; the protein reported here is translated from the DNA. This chain uses TRDV2 with TRDJ1; 11 bases fit TRDD3. V shed 3 bases, J shed 1 base, and the junction held 21 bases outside the gene matches. The CDR3 contains 21 residues. Germline values: CDR1 GEAIGNYY, CDR2 EKD. The CDR3 region has the DNA TGTGCCTGTGACCCCCTAGGTCCCTCAATGGGGGATACGCGGAGCACCGATAAACTCATCTTT. Translated, it gives CACDPLGPSMGDTRSTDKLIF.

By share, this clone counts as medium-sized. A read error likely explains this, since a far larger clone differs by one base. The same CDR3 also results from other DNA sequences found in this sample. V gene TRDV1 combines with J gene TRDJ1, with 8 bases matching TRDD3. CDR1 is TSWWSYY, CDR2 QGS, per germline. The CDR3 has 21 amino acids. CDR3 region: CALGELLSYVGGIRYTDKLIF. The CDR3 nucleotides read TGTGCCCTTGGGGAACTACTCTCGTACGTTGGGGGGATAAGGTACACCGATAAACTCATCTTT.

This clone was recorded a few times. The mismatch at residue 13 between this DNA's translation and the TCRdb protein of a much larger clone likely reflects a read error; the protein shown is translated from the DNA. This sample also contains other DNA sequences that code for the same CDR3. The chain has TRDV2 and TRDJ1; TRDD3 agrees at 10 bases. Germline V gene data show CDR1 as GEAIGNYY and CDR2 as EKD. This CDR3 comprises 17 residues. The CDR3 DNA reads TGTGCCTGTGACACACTGGGGGATCCAGCGTACACCAATAAACTCATCTTT. Amino acid sequence: CACDTLGDPAYTNKLIF.

By share, this clone counts as medium-sized. With a far larger clone one base away, a read error is the likely cause. This sequence joins TRDV2 and TRDJ1; TRDD3 agrees at 12 bases. CDR1 and CDR2 from the germline V gene are GEAIGNYY and EKD. The junction had 21 bases not matched to a gene; V was cut back by 5 bases and J by 0 bases. This CDR3 is built from 21 residues. CDR3 DNA sequence: TGTGCCTGTGGCACTCTCACCCCAACTACTGGGGGATACCTTTACACCGATAAACTCATCTTT. This translates into CACGTLTPTTGGYLYTDKLIF.

This clone was seen a few times. One base separates it from a far larger clone, so it is likely a read error. This CDR3 is also generated by other DNA sequences in the sample. The CDR3, as DNA: TGTGCACTTGGGGTCAGGGGACTCTGGGGGACGATCCGATCCACCGATAAACTCATCTTT. This gives the protein CALGVRGLWGTIRSTDKLIF. The genes are TRDV1 and TRDJ1, with TRDD3 matching 8 bases. The length of the CDR3 is 20 residues. CDR1 is TSWWSYY, CDR2 QGS, per germline.

This rearrangement joins TRDV2 to TRDJ1; weak D call: TRDD3 (6 bases). From germline, CDR1 is GEAIGNYY and CDR2 EKD. The CDR3 runs 14 residues. Trimming stripped 3 bases from V and 3 bases from J, with 13 bases between. This CDR3 is CACDGVGVPDKLIF. The DNA for the CDR3 is TGTGCCTGTGACGGGGTGGGGGTACCCGATAAACTCATCTTT.

Worth noting for this clone: TCRdb's entry gives the protein of a much larger clone, which mismatches this DNA's translation at residue 10, likely from a read error; the protein reported here is translated from the DNA. V usage is TRDV2 and J usage is TRDJ1, with 9 bases identical to TRDD3. V shed 3 bases and J 0 bases; nucleotides not matched to a gene: 25. Germline CDR1 and CDR2: GEAIGNYY and EKD. The CDR3 length is 22 residues. CDR3 region: CACDQSYWGTRSTPSYTDKLIF. In DNA, the CDR3 is TGTGCCTGTGACCAATCGTACTGGGGGACACGTAGTACGCCATCGTACACCGATAAACTCATCTTT.

In its sample, this clone was seen a few times. With only one base between it and a far larger clone, this is likely a read error. This sample includes further DNA sequences coding for the same CDR3. V is TRDV2 and J is TRDJ1; 10 positions agree with TRDD3. The CDR3 length is 17 residues. In germline, CDR1 is GEAIGNYY, CDR2 EKD. CDR3 loop: CACDTLGDPAYTDKLIF. CDR3 sequence (DNA): TGTGCCTGTGACACACTGGGGGATCCAGCGTACACCGATAAGCTCATCTTT.